These 7 T cell receptor beta chains originate from one sample sequenced in a study of blood T cell repertoires in COVID-19. The assay was immunoSEQ multiplex PCR, and TCRdb's table has in-frame clones only and misses some. The sample has about 140,000 clones; around 78% are singletons. Sequencing was carried out using peripheral blood. All receptors derive from a woman aged 55-70 years with acute or convalescent COVID-19.

This clone was observed a handful of times. The chain is built from TRBV5-1 and TRBJ1-6, with 8 bases matching TRBD1. Germline lookup yields CDR1 SGHRS and CDR2 YFSETQ. The CDR3 consists of 16 residues. The ends lost 3 bases at V and 5 bases at J; junction bases unmatched: 7. The CDR3 bases are TGCGCCAGCAGCTACGACAGGGGTTTGAATAATTCACCCCTCCACTTT. Its translation: CASSYDRGLNNSPLHF.

V gene TRBV25-1 combines with J gene TRBJ1-1, with D possibly matching TRBD1 (5 bases). Germline CDR1 and CDR2: MGHDK and SYGVNS. V lost 4 bases and J lost 5, with 14 bases in between. The CDR3 covers 14 residues. CDR3 bases: TGTGCCAGCAGTGCTATCGGAGGGGTTACTGAAGCTTTCTTT. Its protein product is CASSAIGGVTEAFF. Together with reference TRBV25-1 and TRBJ1-1, the CDR3 gives the full variable domain: EADIYQTPRYLVIGTGKKITLECSQTMGHDKMYWYQQDPGMELHLIHYSYGVNSTEKGDLSSESTVSRIRTEHFPLTLESARPSHTSQYLCASSAIGGVTEAFFGQGTRLTVV.

The chain has TRBV7-9 and TRBJ1-1, with no clear D. Germline-derived CDR1 and CDR2 are SEHNR and FQNEAQ (reference sequence). CDR3 length: 12 residues. Trimming pared 5 bases from V and 6 bases from J, leaving 10 bases between. The CDR3 is CASSKGGAEAFF. Written as DNA, the CDR3 is TGTGCCAGCAGCAAAGGCGGCGCTGAAGCTTTCTTT.

The V gene is TRBV19, the J gene TRBJ1-2; unclear D gene. CDR1 and CDR2 from the germline V gene are LNHDA and SQIVND (reference sequence). V was cut by 4 bases and J by 4 bases, with 4 bases left in between. CDR3 length: 11 residues. CDR3 loop: CASSNGYGYTF. CDR3 bases: TGTGCCAGTAGTAACGGCTATGGCTACACCTTC.

The genes are TRBV7-9 and TRBJ1-1; 9 bases align to TRBD1. With 3 bases clipped from V and 1 base from J, the junction kept 6 bases outside the gene matches. The germline CDR1 and CDR2 sequences are SEHNR and FQNEAQ (reference sequence). This CDR3 region has 16 residues. The CDR3 DNA sequence: TGTGCCAGCAGCTTCTGGACAGGGGTGAGGAACACTGAAGCTTTCTTT. Translating gives CASSFWTGVRNTEAFF.

The chain combines TRBV30 with TRBJ2-7; TRBD2 is a possible D gene (6 bases). Trimming left V 0 bases short and J 1 base short, with 13 bases between. Per the germline V gene, CDR1 is GTSNPN and CDR2 is SVGIG (reference sequence). The CDR3 extends over 15 amino acids. CDR3 amino acids: CAWSVGGAGSYEQYF. CDR3 sequence (DNA): TGTGCCTGGAGTGTGGGAGGCGCGGGATCCTACGAGCAGTACTTC.

The CDR3 coding sequence is TGTGCCAGCAGCCAGACAGGGGAAGCTTTCTTT. Protein sequence: CASSQTGEAFF. J is TRBJ1-1 and V is TRBV3-1 (or the pseudogene TRBV3-2), with 7 nucleotides matching TRBD1. CDR1 LGHDT and CDR2 YNNKEL come from the germline V gene (reference sequence). This CDR3 has 11 residues. V shed 3 bases, J shed 8 bases, and the junction held 0 bases outside the gene matches.